The subject of this entry is one T cell receptor beta chain. Its antigen remains unidentified. No qualities accompany the bases; no much larger clone lies one base away. This entry belongs to a study of blood T cell repertoires in COVID-19 (dated by TCRdb to 2020 to 2022). Turning to the overall study: Samples from collaborators originated in the United States, Italy and Spain and spanned both the acute and convalescent phases of COVID-19. Where HLA class I and class II types were available, the types were taken from metadata supplied by the sample provider, not from assay-based typing. Sample metadata almost always included a de-identified subject ID, COVID-19 status, age in years and sex. A freely available public database, intended as a resource for researchers studying the immune response to SARS-CoV-2, is where the repertoires were released. The dataset comprised deeply sampled blood TCRbeta repertoires from subjects exposed to, actively infected with, or recovered from COVID-19. The material from the prospective study consisted of cDNA or gDNA derived from T cells, B-cell-depleted T cells, or PBMCs. Samples came from the ongoing ImmuneRACE study (first 160 participants) plus 1,254 subjects from 6 global collaborators.

The collaborating institutions used their own protocols to collect whole blood in K2EDTA tubes. For TCRbeta analysis, collaborators shipped samples as frozen whole blood, isolated PBMCs, or DNA extracted from either of those sample types. Taken from the germline V gene (reference sequence), the CDR1 and CDR2 loops are LNHDA and SQIVND. Cut back by 6 bases and 0 bases, the V and J ends lie 16 bases apart. The CDR3 spans 16 residues, from the cysteine through the phenylalanine. Left in the record is the CDR3 DNA by itself, 48 bases read in frame from the first base. Summary of the overall study and its limitations: Clinical and demographic metadata were provided uncurated, with the amount varying by source and participant.

TCRbeta CDR3 regions were amplified from genomic DNA by means of the immunoSEQ Assay, a bias-controlled multiplex PCR. In the paper's pipeline: The number of nucleated cells in each sample was estimated by amplification of reference gene primers within the assay. Sequence reads were collapsed and filtered to measure the absolute abundance of every unique TCRbeta CDR3 rearrangement. For each sample, productive Simpson clonality was calculated as the square root of Simpson's diversity index over productive rearrangements. TCRdb's version of the immuneACCESS table is confined to in-frame rearrangements and falls short of the full clone set. An unresolved V gene accounts for under half of the shortfall where checked; the remainder is of unknown origin. For V, J and clone size, that table is used; D and trimming come from the DNA. In all, the sample holds approximately 200,000 clones, and around 79% of those were seen once. The ten largest clones take up roughly 17% of the sample.

The specimen sequenced was peripheral blood. The TCR comes from a man aged 60 to 69 with active or convalescent COVID-19. The chain was built from TRBV19 and TRBJ2-3; no D gene is confidently identified. DNA sequence: TGTGCCAGTAGCTCCCCGCTGGCGACTAGCACAGATACGCAGTATTTT. Protein translation: CASSSPLATSTDTQYF.